The 5 T cell receptor beta chains below were found in one sample sequenced in a study of CD8+ T cells in alopecia areata. RNA was isolated and reverse transcribed to cDNA, the sequencing template. Assay: immunoSEQ multiplex PCR; the TCRdb copy retains only in-frame clones and omits some. The data contain 80,000 or so clones, around 65% of them singletons. Treatment in this sample: oral pan-JAK inhibitor, 5-10 mg twice daily. This specimen consisted of CD8+ T cells sorted from blood, obtained at week 24, from a patient treated with tofacitinib. The receptors were sampled from a human donor with alopecia areata.

The chain links TRBV6-5 to TRBJ2-5; D ambiguous. The V end lost 2 bases, the J end lost 1 base, and 11 bases lay between the germline ends. Germline CDR1 and CDR2: MNHEY and SVGAGI. This CDR3 is 15 amino acids long. Written as DNA, the CDR3 is TGTGCCAGCAGTTACGTGCACGGTCCCCAAGAGACCCAGTACTTC. The encoded protein is CASSYVHGPQETQYF.

This clone was seen a few times. The chain recombines TRBV29-1 with TRBJ2-3; D gene ambiguous. Between the trimmed V and J ends, which lost 2 bases and 0 bases, there was a span of 6 bases. The CDR3 contains 13 residues. The V gene's germline CDR1 is SQVTM and CDR2 ANQGSEA. The CDR3 protein is CSVEQPSTDTQYF. DNA for the CDR3: TGCAGCGTTGAACAACCCAGCACAGATACGCAGTATTTT.

The chain has TRBV7-9 and TRBJ2-5; D is undetermined. Germline CDR1 SEHNR, CDR2 FQNEAQ (reference sequence). Trimming removed 6 bases at V and 5 bases at J, with 19 bases between. This CDR3 has 15 residues. CDR3 sequence: CASSRQKGGRETQYF. As DNA, the CDR3 is TGTGCCAGCAGTCGCCAAAAGGGTGGCCGGGAGACCCAGTACTTC.

The rearrangement links TRBV7-8 to TRBJ1-5; 7 positions agree with TRBD1. CDR1 and CDR2 (germline): SGHVS, FQNEAQ. Trimming cost V 5 bases and J 4 bases; bases outside gene matches: 5. The CDR3 length is 14 residues. The CDR3 DNA follows: TGTGCCAGCAGCCCGAGACAGGGAAATCAGCCCCAGCATTTT. Translated: CASSPRQGNQPQHF.

This sequence joins TRBV7-6 and TRBJ2-1, with unresolved D. V was trimmed by 1 base and J by 5 bases, leaving 6 bases between them. Per germline, CDR1 SGHVS and CDR2 FNYEAQ. The CDR3 is 13 amino acids. In DNA form, the CDR3 reads TGTGCCAGCAGCTTAGGTCTAAACAATGAGCAGTTCTTC. This translates into CASSLGLNNEQFF.